A selection of T cell receptor beta chains follows, all from one sample in a study of blood T cell repertoires in COVID-19. Generated by immunoSEQ multiplex PCR, the TCRdb table keeps only in-frame clones and is missing some. The sample carries roughly 52,000 clones, around 80% recorded once. Sequencing was carried out using peripheral blood. The receptors come from a human donor in a cohort sampled during active COVID-19. Both conserved end residues are part of each CDR3. The D gene is left open where the match is weak. Only some rows state a clone size, as once, few, many or a class for expanded clones.

D gene	V gene	CDR3 length	clone size	J gene	CDR3 protein	CDR3 DNA
TRBD1	TRBV2	13	.	TRBJ1-2	CASNDRGSGGYTF	TGTGCCAGCAATGACAGGGGAAGTGGTGGCTACACCTTC
TRBD1	TRBV5-1	15	few	TRBJ1-2	CASSQGASLGYGYTF	TGCGCCAGCAGTCAGGGGGCGTCTCTAGGCTATGGCTACACCTTC
.	TRBV10-2	13	.	TRBJ2-5	CASGAAMRETQYF	TGCGCCAGCGGGGCGGCTATGCGGGAGACCCAGTACTTC
TRBD1	TRBV6-5	13	.	TRBJ2-1	CASSYGAGGWQFF	TGTGCCAGCAGTTACGGGGCAGGGGGCTGGCAGTTCTTC
TRBD2	TRBV7-6	13	.	TRBJ2-2	CASSSGGPGELFF	TGTGCCAGCAGCTCGGGGGGGCCCGGGGAGCTGTTTTTT
.	TRBV30	13	few	TRBJ1-6	CAWSRQDRSPLHF	TGTGCCTGGAGTCGACAGGATCGTTCACCCCTCCACTTT
.	TRBV27	14	.	TRBJ1-4	CASRDRPQGEKLFF	TGTGCCAGCAGAGATCGGCCCCAGGGGGAAAAACTGTTTTTT
TRBD2	TRBV5-1	16	.	TRBJ2-5	CASSPGLGAVGGTQYF	TGCGCCAGCAGCCCGGGACTAGGGGCCGTAGGAGGGACCCAGTACTTC
.	TRBV10-3	16	once	TRBJ1-6	CAISKQGGGGNSPLHF	TGTGCCATCAGTAAACAGGGCGGGGGTGGAAATTCACCCCTCCACTTT
TRBD1	TRBV20-1	12	.	TRBJ2-4	CSASGTGNIQYF	TGCAGTGCTAGTGGGACAGGGAACATTCAGTACTTC
.	TRBV6-5	14	.	TRBJ1-2	CASSLDFGNYGYTF	TGTGCCAGCAGCCTTGACTTCGGTAACTATGGCTACACCTTC
.	TRBV5-4	14	.	TRBJ1-2	CASSSLGDTYGYTF	TGTGCCAGCAGCTCGCTGGGGGACACCTATGGCTACACCTTC
.	TRBV10-1	14	.	TRBJ2-5	CASSEWDSQETQYF	TGCGCCAGCAGTGAATGGGACTCCCAAGAGACCCAGTACTTC
TRBD1	TRBV7-9	16	.	TRBJ1-2	CASSARDRGLSYGYTF	TGTGCCAGCAGCGCCCGGGACAGGGGCCTTTCTTATGGCTACACCTTC
.	TRBV9	14	.	TRBJ2-2	CASSVGTVVGELFF	TGTGCCAGCAGCGTAGGGACAGTGGTTGGGGAGCTGTTTTTT
TRBD2	TRBV10-1	14	.	TRBJ2-1	CASSDSGGFDEQFF	TGCGCCAGCAGTGATAGCGGGGGGTTTGATGAGCAGTTCTTC
TRBD2	TRBV12-3/TRBV12-4	13	.	TRBJ2-7	CASRQRESYEQYF	TGTGCCAGCAGACAGCGGGAGTCCTACGAGCAGTACTTC
TRBD1	TRBV4-1	18	few	TRBJ2-2	CASSQPRGGQGITGELFF	TGCGCCAGCAGCCAACCCAGGGGGGGACAGGGGATAACCGGGGAGCTGTTTTTT
.	TRBV5-1	13	.	TRBJ2-2	CASSGKNTGELFF	TGCGCCAGCAGCGGCAAGAACACCGGGGAGCTGTTTTTT
.	TRBV10-3	15	.	TRBJ2-7	CAIGGGRQEVDEQYF	TGTGCCATCGGGGGGGGAAGACAGGAGGTTGACGAGCAGTACTTC
.	TRBV2	14	.	TRBJ1-6	CARTGPGGNSPLHF	TGTGCCAGGACGGGACCGGGGGGAAATTCACCCCTCCACTTT
TRBD2	TRBV7-8	17	once	TRBJ2-2	CASSHLGLAGSTGELFF	TGTGCCAGCAGCCACCTCGGACTAGCGGGATCCACCGGGGAGCTGTTTTTT
.	TRBV11-2	15	once	TRBJ1-4	CASSLQGAFNEKLFF	TGTGCCAGCAGCTTACAAGGGGCATTTAATGAAAAACTGTTTTTT
TRBD1	TRBV7-9	17	.	TRBJ1-2	CASSLAGGQGRGYGYTF	TGTGCCAGCAGCTTAGCGGGAGGACAGGGTAGAGGCTATGGCTACACCTTC
TRBD1	TRBV7-9	15	.	TRBJ2-7	CASTFPGQVSYEQYF	TGTGCCAGCACCTTCCCGGGACAGGTTTCCTACGAGCAGTACTTC
TRBD2	TRBV30	13	.	TRBJ2-3	CAWSGLAGGRGYF	TGTGCCTGGAGTGGGTTAGCGGGGGGGCGTGGGTATTTT
TRBD1	TRBV6-5	14	once	TRBJ1-6	CASSTGVDNSPLHF	TGTGCCAGCAGCACAGGGGTGGATAATTCACCCCTCCACTTT
.	TRBV7-9	17	.	TRBJ2-2	CASTPLGLPPGTGELFF	TGTGCCAGCACCCCCCTGGGGCTCCCGCCGGGCACCGGGGAGCTGTTTTTT